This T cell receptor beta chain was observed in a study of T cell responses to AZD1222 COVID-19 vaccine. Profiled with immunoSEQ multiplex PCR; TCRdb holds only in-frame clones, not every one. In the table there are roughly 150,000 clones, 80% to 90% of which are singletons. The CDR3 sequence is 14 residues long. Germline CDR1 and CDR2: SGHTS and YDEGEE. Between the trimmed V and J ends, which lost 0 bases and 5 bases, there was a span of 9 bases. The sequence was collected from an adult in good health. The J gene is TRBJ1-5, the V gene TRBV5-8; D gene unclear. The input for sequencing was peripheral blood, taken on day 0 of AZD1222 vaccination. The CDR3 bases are TGTGCCAGCAGCTTGGAAGTGGTCGATCAGCCCCAGCATTTT. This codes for CASSLEVVDQPQHF.